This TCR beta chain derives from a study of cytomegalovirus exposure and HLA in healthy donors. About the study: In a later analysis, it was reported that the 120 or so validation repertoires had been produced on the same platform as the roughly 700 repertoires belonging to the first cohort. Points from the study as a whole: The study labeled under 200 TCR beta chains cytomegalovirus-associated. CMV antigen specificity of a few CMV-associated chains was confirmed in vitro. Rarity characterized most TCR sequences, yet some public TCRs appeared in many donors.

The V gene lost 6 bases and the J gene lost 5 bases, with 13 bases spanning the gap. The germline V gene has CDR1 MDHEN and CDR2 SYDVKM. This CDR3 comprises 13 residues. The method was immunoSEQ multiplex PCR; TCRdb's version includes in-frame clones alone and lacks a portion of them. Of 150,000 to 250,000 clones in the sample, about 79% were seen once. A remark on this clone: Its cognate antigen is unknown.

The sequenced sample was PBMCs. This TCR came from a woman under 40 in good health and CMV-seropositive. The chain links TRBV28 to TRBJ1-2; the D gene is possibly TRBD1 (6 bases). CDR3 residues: CASSPTTGYGYTF. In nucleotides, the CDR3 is TGTGCCAGCAGCCCCACGACAGGATATGGCTACACCTTC.